The 14 T cell receptor beta chains below come from one sample, sequenced in a study of T-cell reconstitution after alpha-beta-depleted transplantation in children (TCRdb year 2016). The intended sense of this specimen's treatment or condition label: allogeneic hematopoietic cell transplantation with graft depleted of TCRalphabeta T cells and CD19 B cells. The library came from PCR. Sequencer: Illumina HiSeq 2500. To normalize quantification of the TCRbeta repertoire, the TCR libraries were built with molecular barcoding that relied on unique molecular identifiers. The raw public data were reprocessed by TCRdb itself: fastp quality trimming at Q25, MiXCR clonotype calling, in-frame beta chains only. Each CDR3 protein appears once, grouped with its most common genes and DNA. This sample comprises around 500,000 distinct CDR3 sequences, under 30% of them detected only once. The ten largest clones capture roughly an eighth of the sample.

The sequenced sample was PBMCs, mostly from graft donor cells, obtained 360 days after TCRalphabeta/CD19-depleted stem cell transplant. These receptors originate from a boy in the first two years of life who had a stem cell transplant for acute myeloid leukemia, so the T cells may come from the graft donor.

This clonotype was counted ten times or more. The chain combines TRBV29-1 with TRBJ2-1; 9 bases align to TRBD1. The CDR3 loop spans 16 amino acids. V was pared by 6 bases and J by 6 bases, with 15 bases of the junction left unmatched. The germline gives CDR1 SQVTM, CDR2 ANQGSEA. This CDR3 is CSVEPGQGIRGNEQFF. As DNA, the CDR3 is TGCAGCGTAGAACCGGGACAGGGTATCCGAGGCAATGAGCAGTTCTTC.

This clonotype was seen a handful of times. The CDR3 DNA is TGTGCCAGCAGCTTCCCGGGACAGGGGGGAACTGAAGCTTTCTTT. This translates into CASSFPGQGGTEAFF. The chain links TRBV7-9 to TRBJ1-1, with 11 bases matching TRBD1. Germline loops: CDR1 SEHNR, CDR2 FQNEAQ (reference sequence). The CDR3 is 15 residues long. V shed 3 bases, J shed 5 bases, and the junction held 5 bases outside the gene matches.

J is TRBJ2-7 and V is TRBV20-1; no clear D. V lost 5 bases, J lost 2 bases, and 10 bases lay in between. The CDR3 loop spans 12 amino acids. Germline CDR1 reads DFQATT; CDR2 reads SNEGSKA (reference sequence). CDR3 sequence: CSAVDGTYEQYV. The DNA of the CDR3 is TGCAGTGCTGTGGACGGTACCTACGAGCAGTACGTC.

This sequence joins TRBV20-1 and TRBJ2-1; 8 positions match TRBD2. The germline V gene encodes CDR1 DFQATT and CDR2 SNEGSKA (reference sequence). The CDR3 is 17 amino acids. The CDR3 loop reads CCVPGLDRFSSYNEQFF. The CDR3 DNA is TGCTGCGTCCCGGGACTAGACCGTTTCAGCTCCTACAATGAGCAGTTCTTC.

The chain links TRBV6-1 to TRBJ2-5; D gene ambiguous. Trimming removed 5 bases at V and 2 bases at J, with 15 bases between. CDR3 length: 15 amino acids. Germline V lookup: CDR1 MNHNS, CDR2 SASEGT. The CDR3, as DNA: TGTGCCAGCAGTCCCCTTTTTATACGACAAGAGACCCAGTACTTC. Translating gives CASSPLFIRQETQYF.

This clonotype occurred many times. The chain employs TRBV12-3 or TRBV12-4 and TRBJ2-5; TRBD2 agrees at 11 bases. The CDR3 totals 17 residues. J lost 5 bases, V lost 1 base, and 9 bases had no gene match. The CDR3 reads CASSLGVDSGGAETQYF. The CDR3 nucleotides are TGTGCCAGCAGTTTAGGTGTCGATAGCGGGGGGGCTGAGACCCAGTACTTC.

In nucleotides, the CDR3 is TGCAGTGCTAGAGAAGAGGGGCCTTGGTCCCAGTACTTC. As protein: CSAREEGPWSQYF. This chain links TRBV20-1 with TRBJ2-5; D possibly matches TRBD1 or TRBD2 (5 bases each). Between the trimmed V and J ends, which lost 0 bases and 9 bases, there was a span of 14 bases. Germline CDR1 is DFQATT and CDR2 is SNEGSKA (reference sequence). This CDR3 contains 13 residues.

The V call is TRBV2, the J call TRBJ2-7; D not resolved. CDR3 length: 13 amino acids. Germline V gene sequence: CDR1 SNHLY, CDR2 FYNNEI. Trimming left V 5 bases short and J 4 bases short, with 12 bases between. CDR3 in DNA: TGTGCCAGCAGTCAACAGTGGAGTTACGAGCAGTACGTC. This translates into CASSQQWSYEQYV.

This clonotype was counted at least ten times. The V gene is TRBV5-1, the J gene TRBJ2-2; 8 bases fit TRBD2. J was trimmed by 5 bases and V by 5 bases; bases with no gene match: 8. The CDR3 is 15 residues long. Germline CDR1 reads SGHRS; CDR2 reads YFSETQ. The CDR3 DNA reads as TGCGCCAGCAGATCCGGGGGGGCAATGACCGGGGAGCTGTTTTTT. Its translation: CASRSGGAMTGELFF. Full variable domain (remainder filled in from reference TRBV5-1 and TRBJ2-2): KAGVTQTPRYLIKTRGQQVTLSCSPISGHRSVSWYQQTPGQGLQFLFEYFSETQRNKGNFPGRFSGRQFSNSRSEMNVSTLELGDSALYLCASRSGGAMTGELFFGEGSRLTVL.

This clonotype has a handful of counts. The V gene is TRBV29-1, the J gene TRBJ2-7; D is perhaps TRBD1 (6 bases). V gave up 7 bases and J gave up 2 bases, with 12 bases separating them. Germline V CDR1 and CDR2: SQVTM, ANQGSEA. The CDR3 is made up of 12 amino acids. For the CDR3, the DNA is TGCAGCGGCCAACAGGGTCCCTACGAGCAGTACTTC. Translation: CSGQQGPYEQYF.

This chain uses TRBV20-1 with TRBJ1-5; D is ambiguous. V lost 1 base and J 1 base, leaving 11 bases between the germline ends. CDR3 length equals 15 residues. Germline CDR1 reads DFQATT; CDR2 reads SNEGSKA (reference sequence). CDR3 coding DNA: TGCAGTGCTAGAGCGGCAGGAGGGAGCAATCAGCCCCAGCATTTT. Amino acid sequence: CSARAAGGSNQPQHF.

The chain uses TRBV6-1 and TRBJ1-1; D unclear. The CDR3 is 16 residues long. V was pared by 3 bases and J by 0 bases, with 14 bases between. Germline V gives CDR1 MNHNS, CDR2 SASEGT. The CDR3 DNA sequence: TGTGCCAGCAGTGACGGAAAATTTGAGATGAACACTGAAGCTTTCTTT. Protein: CASSDGKFEMNTEAFF.

This clonotype showed up many times. J is TRBJ2-7 and V is TRBV2; D ambiguous. Trimming left V 2 bases short and J 3 bases short, with 5 bases between. This CDR3 comprises 12 residues. Per germline, CDR1 SNHLY and CDR2 FYNNEI. The CDR3 loop is CASSEYFYEQYF. In DNA, the CDR3 is TGTGCCAGCAGTGAATACTTCTACGAGCAGTACTTC.

The V gene is TRBV4-1, the J gene TRBJ2-2, with TRBD1 matching over 10 bases. The J segment lost 4 bases and the V segment lost 0 bases, leaving 14 bases of the junction unmatched. The CDR3 consists of 20 residues. Germline V lookup: CDR1 MGHRA, CDR2 YSYEKL. This CDR3 reads CASSQEPSTTGGYGTGELFF. The CDR3 DNA follows: TGCGCCAGCAGCCAAGAACCCTCCACGACAGGGGGCTATGGCACCGGGGAGCTGTTTTTT.